What follows are 20 T cell receptor beta chains derived from one specimen sequenced in a study of T cells expressing NK-cell markers. TCRdb re-called the 5' RACE reads and gives one entry per CDR3 protein, without DNA. The sample has about 260,000 distinct CDR3 sequences. What was sequenced was blood T cells: a sorted CD56 or NKG2C T cell subset, CD4+ or CD8+ T cells, or bulk PBMC T cells (not recorded which). These TCRs come from a woman between 18 and 69 years old in good health.

The chain uses TRBV7-2 and TRBJ2-1; lacking DNA, the TRBD2 call made by TCRdb goes unchecked. The CDR3 has 17 amino acids. Germline V gene sequence: CDR1 SGHTA, CDR2 FQGNSA. This chain's CDR3 is CASSLGRRAGSYNEQFF.

The chain carries TRBV4-2 and TRBJ2-1; lacking DNA, the TRBD2 call made by TCRdb goes unchecked. CDR1 and CDR2 (germline): LGHNA, YNFKEQ. The CDR3 totals 15 residues. The CDR3 protein is CASSRLLAGVNEQFF.

The chain links TRBV29-1 to TRBJ2-1; the D call of TRBD1 rests on TCRdb alone, since no DNA is present to check it. Per germline, CDR1 SQVTM and CDR2 ANQGSEA. The CDR3 runs to 14 residues. Here the CDR3 reads CSVDAQTRTGSRVF.

This chain connects TRBV4-2 to TRBJ2-2. CDR3 length: 15 residues. Looked up from germline, CDR1 is LGHNA and CDR2 is YNFKEQ. CDR3 sequence reads: CASSQEGGFTGELFF.

The V and J genes are TRBV14 and TRBJ2-2; without DNA, the TCRdb call of TRBD2 cannot be checked. Germline V gene data show CDR1 as SGHDN and CDR2 as FVKESK. This CDR3 region has 17 residues. CDR3 in amino acids: CASSQEGRGPNTGELFF.

This CDR3 is CASSSSLGKDTQYF. The J gene is TRBJ2-3, the V gene TRBV11-3; TCRdb gives TRBD1 as the D gene, but with no DNA this cannot be confirmed. The germline V gene has CDR1 SGHNT and CDR2 YENEEA. The CDR3 length is 14 residues.

V gene TRBV12-3 or TRBV12-4 combines with J gene TRBJ1-4. CDR3 length equals 14 residues. The CDR3 here is CASSSSAANEKLFF.

This chain uses TRBV15 with TRBJ1-2; TCRdb designates TRBD1, a call that cannot be tested without DNA. The germline gives CDR1 LNHNV, CDR2 YYDKDF (reference sequence). This CDR3 is built from 15 residues. CDR3 in amino acids: CATSRGTGQTYGYTF.

The chain employs TRBV10-2 and TRBJ2-6. CDR1 and CDR2 (germline): WSHSY, SAAADI. CDR3 length: 13 amino acids. The CDR3 loop is CASSEAGANVLTF.

This rearrangement joins TRBV7-2 to TRBJ2-7; TCRdb proposes TRBD2, but this gene call is untestable without DNA. The CDR3 is 13 amino acids. Germline V gene data show CDR1 as SGHTA and CDR2 as FQGNSA. The CDR3 spells CASSTRLAAEQYF.

The chain uses TRBV6-2 or TRBV6-3 and TRBJ1-5; the TRBD1 assignment by TCRdb is unverifiable without DNA. Germline CDR1 reads MNHEY; CDR2 reads SVGEGT. This CDR3 is 16 amino acids long. The chain's CDR3 is CASTKQTDSSNQPQHF.

J is TRBJ1-1 and V is TRBV20-1. Germline lookup yields CDR1 DFQATT and CDR2 SNEGSKA (reference sequence). This CDR3 region has 12 residues. CDR3 residues: CSADEPNTEAFF.

This CDR3 reads CASSLRAAVNEQFF. The chain combines TRBV6-1 with TRBJ2-1; with no DNA, the TCRdb D assignment of TRBD1 cannot be verified. The CDR3 extends over 14 amino acids. Germline lookup yields CDR1 MNHNS and CDR2 SASEGT.

The chain joins TRBV6-1 to TRBJ1-5; the D call of TRBD1 rests on TCRdb alone, since no DNA is present to check it. The CDR3 sequence is 15 residues long. Germline loops: CDR1 MNHNS, CDR2 SASEGT. CDR3 region: CASSAARGGNQPQHF.

V gene TRBV4-3 combines with J gene TRBJ2-7. Germline assignment: CDR1 LGHNA and CDR2 YSLEER. The CDR3 runs 13 residues. This chain's CDR3 is CASSQNWGNEQYF.

This rearrangement joins TRBV2 to TRBJ2-5; as DNA is missing, the TRBD1 call by TCRdb cannot be tested. The CDR3 has 14 amino acids. CDR1 SNHLY and CDR2 FYNNEI come from the germline V gene. The CDR3 is CASSWSSPWETQYF.

The rearrangement links TRBV28 to TRBJ2-2; checking the TCRdb D call of TRBD2 is not possible without DNA. Germline V gene lookup returns CDR1 MDHEN and CDR2 SYDVKM. There are 15 residues in the CDR3. The CDR3 here is CASRPRLVNTGELFF. The complete variable domain, with remaining parts taken from reference TRBV28 and TRBJ2-2, reads DVKVTQSSRYLVKRTGEKVFLECVQDMDHENMFWYRQDPGLGLRLIYFSYDVKMKEKGDIPEGYSVSREKKERFSLILESASTNQTSMYLCASRPRLVNTGELFFGEGSRLTVL.

The V and J genes are TRBV24-1 and TRBJ2-3. CDR1 and CDR2 (germline): KGHDR, SFDVKD. The CDR3 extends over 13 amino acids. The CDR3 loop is CATSDRTADTQYF.

V and J are TRBV5-1 and TRBJ2-7. The germline V gene encodes CDR1 SGHRS and CDR2 YFSETQ. The CDR3 runs 14 residues. CDR3 protein: CASSLARVSVEQYF.

The chain carries TRBV11-1 and TRBJ2-5; as DNA is missing, the TRBD2 call by TCRdb cannot be tested. The length of the CDR3 is 18 residues. Germline CDR1 is SGHAT and CDR2 is FQDESV (reference sequence). This chain's CDR3 is CASSLGWEAGGPWETQYF.